This T cell receptor (beta chain) originates from a study of blood T cell repertoires in COVID-19. J was trimmed by 0 bases and V by 4 bases; bases with no gene match: 6. The germline CDR1 and CDR2 sequences are MGHRA and YSYEKL. This CDR3 is built from 17 residues. This clone has only one observation. Authors' processing steps: Reference gene primers were amplified, and this amplification served to estimate nucleated cell counts. Profiled with immunoSEQ multiplex PCR; TCRdb holds only in-frame clones, not every one. V, J and clone size are those of that table, while D and trimming were read from the DNA. The repertoire holds about 42,000 clones, with about 91% as singletons.

V usage is TRBV4-1 and J usage is TRBJ2-1; 10 positions match TRBD1. This sequence was found in a human donor in a cohort sampled during active COVID-19. The source material was peripheral blood. DNA of the CDR3: TGCGCCAGCAGCCCCGAGGGACAGGGGACCTCCTACAATGAGCAGTTCTTC. Its translation is CASSPEGQGTSYNEQFF.